This T cell receptor (beta chain) was sequenced during a study of blood T cell repertoires in COVID-19 (dated by TCRdb to about 2020). Looking at the study overall: The collaborator samples originated in the United States, Italy and Spain and spanned the acute and convalescent phases of COVID-19. The material from the prospective study consisted of cDNA or gDNA derived from T cells, B-cell-depleted T cells, or PBMCs. Deeply sampled blood TCRbeta repertoires from subjects exposed to, actively infected with, or recovered from COVID-19 were included in the dataset. The repertoires were made available in a free public database intended to serve as a resource for research on the immune response to SARS-CoV-2. The samples were drawn from two sources: the first 160 participants of the ongoing ImmuneRACE study, and 1,000 to 1,500 subjects contributed by 6 global collaborators. Nearly every sample came with metadata listing a de-identified subject ID, COVID-19 status, age in years and sex. Where available, HLA class I and class II types were obtained from metadata supplied by the sample provider rather than from assay-based typing.

The paper's findings and limits, for the study overall: How much clinical and demographic metadata was included differed by source and by participant, and the metadata was provided uncurated.

Counted from cysteine to phenylalanine, this CDR3 has 15 amino acids. Only CDR3 DNA remains: 45 bases, in frame from the first base. The germline V gene yields SNHLY for CDR1 and FYNNEI for CDR2. V was cut back by 5 bases and J by 0 bases, leaving a gap of 13 bases between them. Samples from volunteer blood donors who had recovered from COVID-19 were contributed by a second Seattle source. Each collaborating institution followed its own protocols to collect whole blood in K2EDTA tubes. For TCRbeta analysis, collaborators shipped samples as frozen whole blood, isolated PBMCs, or DNA extracted from either of those sample types. TCRbeta CDR3 regions were amplified from genomic DNA using the immunoSEQ Assay, a bias-controlled multiplex PCR. Per the authors' processing: Nucleated cell counts per sample were estimated from amplification of reference gene primers within the assay. To quantify the absolute abundance of each unique TCRbeta CDR3 rearrangement, sequence reads were collapsed and filtered. For each sample, productive Simpson clonality was calculated by taking the square root of Simpson's diversity index across productive rearrangements. As stored in TCRdb, this immuneACCESS dataset retains in-frame rearrangements with V and J assigned. A fraction of the clones does not appear; measured against another copy, unresolved V genes explain less than half of the discrepancy, and the remainder lacks a known reason. V, J and clone size are taken as reported in that table, and D and trimming were inferred from the DNA itself. The sample table holds approximately 190,000 clones, of which 70% to 90% were seen once. Of the sample, about 6.8% is held by the ten largest clones.

Points on this clone: Which antigen it targets is not known. No much larger clone exists at a distance of one base, and base qualities are not known.

The sequencing sample was made of peripheral blood. Recombination connected TRBV2 to TRBJ2-5; TRBD2 is perhaps the D gene, given 6 matching bases. The receptor was derived from a middle-aged woman who had recovered from COVID-19. The DNA sequence follows: TGTGCCAGCAGTTTTACTAGCTCAGACCAAGAGACCCAGTACTTC. This codes for CASSFTSSDQETQYF.